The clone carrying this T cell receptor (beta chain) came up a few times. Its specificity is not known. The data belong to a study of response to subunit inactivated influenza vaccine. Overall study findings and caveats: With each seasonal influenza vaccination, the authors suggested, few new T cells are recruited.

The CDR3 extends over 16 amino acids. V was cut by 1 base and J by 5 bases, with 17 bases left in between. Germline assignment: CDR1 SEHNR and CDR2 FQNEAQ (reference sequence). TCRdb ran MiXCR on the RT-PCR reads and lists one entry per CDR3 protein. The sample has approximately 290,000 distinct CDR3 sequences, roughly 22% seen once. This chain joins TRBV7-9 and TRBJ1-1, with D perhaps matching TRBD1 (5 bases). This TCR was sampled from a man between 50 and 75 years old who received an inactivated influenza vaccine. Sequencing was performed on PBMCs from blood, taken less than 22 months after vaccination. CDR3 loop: CASSLGGASVWTEAFF. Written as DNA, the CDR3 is TGTGCCAGCAGCTTAGGAGGGGCCTCCGTATGGACTGAAGCTTTCTTT.